Given below is one T cell receptor beta chain in context. Its target is not known. Time point meaning: week 35, safety follow-up. With topical imiquimod, each dose of the vaccine consisted of 300 ug of mutant IDH1 20-mer peptide. The data derive from a study of a mutant IDH1 vaccine in newly diagnosed glioma. Study details: Vaccination started 4-6 weeks after radiotherapy alone, or with temozolomide cycles. Week 47 marked visit V13, whereas week 35 marked visit V12. Treated patients had a mean age of around 39 years and a sex split that was approximately 62% male and about 40% female.

Produced via immunoSEQ multiplex PCR; TCRdb's table is partial and in-frame only. The data contain under 35,000 clones, around 80% of them singletons. Sequenced here: PBMCs, sampled from a glioma patient whose treatment included an IDH1 peptide vaccine. This TCR derives from a man aged 45-65 years with glioma.

The CDR3, as DNA: TGTGCCAGCAGCCCCCGACTAGCGACGTACCAAGAGACCCAGTACTTC. As protein: CASSPRLATYQETQYF. This rearrangement joins TRBV11-2 to TRBJ2-5; the match to TRBD2 covers 8 bases. Germline trimming cut 5 bases from V and 0 bases from J; bases unmatched to any gene: 8. The CDR3 is 16 amino acids. The germline V gene has CDR1 SGHAT and CDR2 FQNNGV.